This T cell receptor (beta chain) is from a study of CD4 T cells in relation to SARS-CoV-2 and coronaviruses. The overall study: Of the patients, seven to nine were male, 4 female, two Hispanic.

V was pared by 2 bases and J by 2 bases, with 8 bases between. Germline lookup yields CDR1 KGHSH and CDR2 LQKENI. The CDR3 length is 14 residues. Sequencing was performed with immunoSEQ multiplex PCR; in TCRdb, only in-frame clones are kept and a portion is missing. In the table there are some 40,000 clones, less than 85% of which are singletons. Points on this clone: Its specificity is not known.

The sample taken for sequencing was naive CD4+ T cells from PBMCs, cultured in vitro. The subset: naive CD4+ T cells isolated by negative enrichment. This TCR derives from an adult with COVID-19. The chain uses TRBV18 and TRBJ2-3; D remains unclear. This chain's CDR3 is CASSPDGYTDTQYF. CDR3 sequence (DNA): TGTGCCAGCTCACCAGACGGGTACACAGATACGCAGTATTTT. Full variable domain (missing parts from reference TRBV18 and TRBJ2-3): NAGVMQNPRHLVRRRGQEARLRCSPMKGHSHVYWYRQLPEEGLKFMVYLQKENIIDESGMPKERFSAEFPKEGPSILRIQQVVRGDSAAYFCASSPDGYTDTQYFGPGTRLTVL.